These 20 T cell receptor beta chains were all obtained from the same sample, sequenced in a study of blood T cells in healthy people across ages. A J-beta primer mix and a sample-barcoded 5' primer were used in a second PCR of about 7 to 12 cycles. TCRdb re-analysed the 5' RACE reads in MiXCR, keeping a single row per CDR3 protein. The table includes 760,000 or so distinct CDR3 sequences, 20% to 25% detected once. These same data were also listed under a study on T cells of mothers and their children.

Source material: blood. The origin of the receptors is a boy aged 5-17 years in good health.

V and J are TRBV10-3 and TRBJ2-5; no definite D call. The CDR3 runs to 15 residues. The V gene lost 3 bases and the J gene lost 4 bases, with 15 bases spanning the gap. In germline, CDR1 is ENHRY, CDR2 SYGVKD. The CDR3 DNA sequence: TGTGCCATCAGTGACCTGAACATCATGGGAGAGACCCAGTACTTC. Its protein product is CAISDLNIMGETQYF.

As for this clonotype: Germline and junction disagree at one end, which may indicate a read error. The chain links TRBV5-1 to TRBJ2-2, with a weak D call TRBD2 (5 bases). The CDR3 consists of 16 residues. From germline, CDR1 is SGHRS and CDR2 YFSETQ. The CDR3 DNA is TGCGCCAGCAGCCCCACAGCCACCTCGAACACCGGGGAGCTGTCTTTT. Protein product: CASSPTATSNTGELSF.

This clonotype has more than one count but fewer than ten. The chain recombines TRBV7-4 with TRBJ2-2; D is possibly TRBD1 (5 bases). The V gene lost 0 bases and the J gene lost 1 base, with 15 bases spanning the gap. The length of the CDR3 is 18 residues. CDR1 and CDR2 (germline): SGHVT, SQSDAQ. CDR3 region: CASSLAPLGRENTGELFF. The CDR3 DNA is TGTGCCAGCAGCTTAGCGCCGTTGGGCAGGGAGAACACCGGGGAGCTGTTTTTT.

This clonotype appeared a few times. The V and J genes are TRBV20-1 and TRBJ1-5; D gene uncertain. V was cut by 3 bases and J by 4 bases, with 7 bases left in between. The CDR3 covers 12 residues. The germline V gene has CDR1 DFQATT and CDR2 SNEGSKA (reference sequence). The CDR3 loop reads CSARGQNQPQHF. In DNA, the CDR3 is TGCAGTGCTAGGGGTCAGAATCAGCCCCAGCATTTT.

The chain employs TRBV20-1 and TRBJ2-5; TRBD2 matches at 10 bases. J gave up 4 bases and V 5 bases, and 13 bases lay outside the gene matches. The CDR3 length is 16 residues. CDR1 is DFQATT, CDR2 SNEGSKA, per germline (reference sequence). The CDR3 sequence: CSAHRLAGEPTETQYF. CDR3 bases: TGCAGTGCTCACAGGCTAGCGGGAGAGCCCACAGAGACCCAGTACTTC.

This clonotype was observed a handful of times. The gene calls are TRBV7-2 and TRBJ2-1, with D unclear. Trimming shortened V by 5 bases and J by 5 bases, and 16 bases separated the two germline ends. The germline CDR1 and CDR2 sequences are SGHTA and FQGNSA. CDR3 size: 15 residues. CDR3 in DNA: TGTGCCAGCAGCGCCGGACCCATCGTTAACAATGAGCAGTTCTTC. Encoded protein: CASSAGPIVNNEQFF.

This clonotype was recorded a few times. This chain connects TRBV10-3 to TRBJ2-5; TRBD1 agrees at 10 bases. The germline V gene encodes CDR1 ENHRY and CDR2 SYGVKD. After removal of 2 bases from V and 4 bases from J, the junction contained 7 bases not matched to a gene. The CDR3 loop spans 16 amino acids. The CDR3 DNA is TGTGCCATCAGTGAGACCTGGACAGGGGGTTTAGAGACCCAGTACTTC. Residues: CAISETWTGGLETQYF.

The genes are TRBV6-2 or TRBV6-3 and TRBJ2-5; possible D gene TRBD1, 6 bases. CDR1 MNHEY and CDR2 SVGEGT come from the germline V gene. Trimming pared 2 bases from V and 3 bases from J, leaving 13 bases between. The CDR3 is 15 amino acids. CDR3: CASSYQTGVKETQYF. The DNA of the CDR3 is TGTGCCAGCAGTTACCAGACAGGTGTGAAAGAGACCCAGTACTTC.

The rearrangement joins TRBV5-1 to TRBJ2-7; 8 nucleotides line up with TRBD1. CDR3 length: 16 residues. Germline V gives CDR1 SGHRS, CDR2 YFSETQ. Trimming took 0 bases from V and 0 from J; bases not matched to a gene: 5. CDR3: CASSLVTGVDSYEQYF. CDR3 sequence (DNA): TGCGCCAGCAGCTTGGTGACAGGGGTCGACTCCTACGAGCAGTACTTC.

This sequence joins TRBV5-1 and TRBJ2-5; 8 nucleotides match TRBD2. Germline V gene lookup returns CDR1 SGHRS and CDR2 YFSETQ. V was clipped by 2 bases and J by 2 bases; unmatched bases: 5. CDR3 length: 15 amino acids. This CDR3 is CASSFRSSGQETQYF. CDR3 DNA: TGCGCCAGCAGCTTTCGGTCTAGCGGGCAAGAGACCCAGTACTTC.

CDR3 protein: CASAHSGANVLTF. CDR3 bases: TGCGCCAGCGCACACTCTGGGGCCAACGTCCTGACTTTC. The chain carries TRBV5-1 and TRBJ2-6; D is ambiguous. Germline loops: CDR1 SGHRS, CDR2 YFSETQ. The CDR3 sequence is 13 residues long. The V end was cut by 7 bases, the J end by 0 bases, with 5 bases between.

This clonotype was seen a few times. The CDR3 sequence is CASSSNPERRLAGGNEQFF. The DNA for the CDR3 is TGTGCCAGCAGTTCCAACCCGGAACGTAGACTAGCGGGAGGGAATGAGCAGTTCTTC. The chain combines TRBV28 with TRBJ2-1, with 14 positions matching TRBD2. Germline CDR1 is MDHEN and CDR2 is SYDVKM. Trimming cost V 4 bases and J 7 bases; bases outside gene matches: 15. The CDR3 covers 19 residues.

The chain is built from TRBV7-9 and TRBJ2-5; 9 positions match TRBD1. The CDR3 length is 16 residues. Germline CDR1 reads SEHNR; CDR2 reads FQNEAQ (reference sequence). The V and J ends lost 4 bases and 11 bases, in that order; junction bases with no gene match: 17. In DNA, the CDR3 is TGTGCCAGCAGCTCCCCCCCCGGGACAGGGACTCTCTGGCAGTACTTC. Protein: CASSSPPGTGTLWQYF. Looking up the rest from reference TRBV7-9 and TRBJ2-5 gives the full variable domain: DTGVSQNPRHKITKRGQNVTFRCDPISEHNRLYWYRQTLGQGPEFLTYFQNEAQLEKSRLLSDRFSAERPKGSFSTLEIQRTEQGDSAMYLCASSSPPGTGTLWQYFGPGTRLLVL.

CDR3 protein: CASSTGQGSLFSGANVLTF. In DNA form, the CDR3 reads TGTGCCAGCAGTACCGGACAGGGTTCCCTATTCTCTGGGGCCAACGTCCTGACTTTC. This chain uses TRBV28 with TRBJ2-6, with 8 positions matching TRBD1. Germline trimming cut 5 bases from V and 0 bases from J; bases unmatched to any gene: 12. Germline lookup yields CDR1 MDHEN and CDR2 SYDVKM. The CDR3 contains 19 residues.

In its sample, this clonotype was seen a few times. The rearrangement links TRBV6-1 to TRBJ2-5; D tentatively fits TRBD1 or TRBD2 (6 bases each). The J call could be wrong; TRBJ2-7 is a better fit for the DNA end. Germline-derived CDR1 and CDR2 are MNHNS and SASEGT. This CDR3 is 16 amino acids long. This CDR3 reads CASSRGPPGPSYEQYF. The CDR3 nucleotides are TGTGCCAGCAGCCGGGGGCCTCCGGGACCATCCTACGAGCAGTACTTC.

J is TRBJ2-7 and V is TRBV4-3; 9 bases align to TRBD1. The ends lost 4 bases at V and 5 bases at J; junction bases unmatched: 12. Germline CDR1 is LGHNA and CDR2 is YSLEER. The CDR3 is made up of 16 amino acids. This chain's CDR3 is CASSRLTGTGRNEQYF. Written as DNA, the CDR3 is TGCGCCAGCAGCCGCCTGACCGGGACAGGGAGGAACGAGCAGTACTTC.

The chain combines TRBV24-1 with TRBJ2-3; D is ambiguous. V was shortened by 6 bases and J by 3 bases, with 15 bases between the two germline ends. Germline V gene lookup returns CDR1 KGHDR and CDR2 SFDVKD. The CDR3 loop spans 15 amino acids. The CDR3, as DNA: TGTGCCACCAGTTCCCGGGCATCGGCGACAGATACGCAGTATTTT. The encoded protein is CATSSRASATDTQYF.

This clonotype was detected a few times. The rearrangement links TRBV29-1 to TRBJ1-1; 9 bases are shared with TRBD1. The CDR3 has 15 amino acids. V shed 3 bases, J shed 5 bases, and the junction held 10 bases outside the gene matches. The germline gives CDR1 SQVTM, CDR2 ANQGSEA. This CDR3 is CSVEGTGFRGTEAFF. Here the CDR3 DNA reads TGCAGCGTTGAGGGGACAGGGTTTCGGGGTACTGAAGCTTTCTTT.

This clonotype appeared a few times. This sequence joins TRBV10-3 and TRBJ1-1; D is unclear. Between the trimmed V and J ends, which lost 3 bases and 0 bases, there was a span of 8 bases. There are 14 residues in the CDR3. Germline values: CDR1 ENHRY, CDR2 SYGVKD. The DNA for the CDR3 is TGTGCCATCAGTGATAAGAGCATGAACACTGAAGCTTTCTTT. This codes for CAISDKSMNTEAFF.

This clonotype was detected a few times. V is TRBV27 and J is TRBJ2-7, with 10 bases lining up with TRBD1. V trimming: 11 bases; J trimming: 0 bases; junction bases outside the gene matches: 1. Germline V gene sequence: CDR1 MNHEY, CDR2 SMNVEV (reference sequence). The CDR3 is made up of 12 amino acids. CDR3 nucleotide sequence: TGTGCCGGACAGGGGGGCTCCTACGAGCAGTACTTC. This encodes CAGQGGSYEQYF.